This T cell receptor beta chain emerged from a study of naive and memory T cell subsets. The beta constant-region primer was an equimolar mix of two oligonucleotides covering TRBC1 and TRBC2. Ligated cDNA was amplified by four rounds of PCR with nested alpha and beta constant-region primers and SP2. TCRdb redid the calling of the UMI-ligation and nested PCR reads with MiXCR, one entry per CDR3 protein. This table holds more than 100,000 distinct CDR3 sequences, around a third found once. CDR3 length: 11 residues. Germline V CDR1 and CDR2: SQVTM, ANQGSEA. Trimming took off 2 bases at V and 4 bases at J, with 6 bases between the two ends.

This sequence was found in a human donor in good health. Sequenced input: central memory CD4+ T cells from blood. This chain joins TRBV29-1 and TRBJ2-7, with D tentatively TRBD2 (5 bases). This CDR3 is CSVEREYEQYF. CDR3 in DNA: TGCAGCGTTGAACGGGAATACGAGCAGTACTTC.